A single TCR beta chain is shown here with its context. Its antigen is currently unknown. This CDR3 is 13 amino acids long. CDR1 is SGHRS and CDR2 is YFSETQ in the germline V gene. Trimming cost V 4 bases and J 11 bases; bases outside gene matches: 2. The sample originates from a study of T cells in localized non-small cell lung cancer. Study-level findings and limits: Uninvolved adjacent lung showed peak T cell clonality, exceeding tumor. As only one tumor region underwent sequencing, heterogeneity remains possible. Adjacent lung had a median around 60 of the 100 largest tumor clones.

Here immunoSEQ multiplex PCR was the method, and the copy in TCRdb shows in-frame clones only, minus some. The table includes some 85,000 clones, 80% detected once. This TCR was sampled from a man aged 35 to 69 with stage II squamous cell lung carcinoma. The chain has TRBV5-1 and TRBJ2-6; 11 nucleotides agree with TRBD1. This specimen consisted of PBMCs, obtained before any cancer treatment. For the CDR3, the DNA is TGCGCCAGCAGCCCGGGACAGGGGGACGTCCTGACTTTC. Translating it yields CASSPGQGDVLTF.